This TCR beta chain was observed in a study of blood T cells in healthy people across ages. The study's findings and limits: Estimated diversity, derived from one million T cells, was regarded as an underestimate.

Every sample gave at least 5.5 micrograms of total RNA when it was extracted. Remarks on this clonotype: Its antigen is not identified.

Germline CDR1 and CDR2: LGHNA and YSLEER. This CDR3 comprises 15 residues. The V and J ends lost 3 bases and 4 bases respectively, with 14 bases between them. For the second PCR, which ran for about 7 to 12 cycles, a sample-barcoded 5' primer and a J-beta primer mix were used. TCRdb reprocessed the 5' RACE reads with MiXCR, giving one entry per CDR3 protein. The table shows almost 550,000 distinct CDR3 sequences, with less than 25% occurring only once. A further study also used this sample, focusing on T cells of mothers and their children. From that paper: A second PCR was performed with the M1S primer. This primer added sample barcodes and 2-4 random nucleotides. No clone of persistent microchimeric T cells was detected.

The receptor was isolated from a boy aged 5-17 years in good health. This sequence joins TRBV4-3 and TRBJ2-3, with unresolved D. The sequencing input was blood. The CDR3 sequence: CASSQTRFAPDTQYF. DNA for the CDR3: TGCGCCAGCAGCCAGACCCGGTTTGCCCCAGATACGCAGTATTTT.